This T cell receptor (beta chain) was obtained from a study of T-cell memory formation after mild COVID-19 (dated by TCRdb to about 2021). Context from the whole study: TCR sequence clusters from the two donors were found to be largely donor specific. Longitudinal TCRalpha and TCRbeta repertoire sequencing tracked T-cell clones expanding and contracting after mild COVID-19 in two donors. Two young, previously healthy adult volunteers made up the cohort, one male and one female. Paper-wide results and their limitations: Some responding clones were found in pre-infection memory, which suggests that pre-existing cross-reactive memory T cells took part in the SARS-CoV-2 response. The second-wave clones that peaked on day 37 were not confirmed to be SARS-CoV-2 specific. Balanced CD4/CD8 phenotypes were observed for clones contracting from day 15 to 85, whereas a bias towards CD4+ was observed for a second wave of clones expanding from day 15 to 37. Only a couple of mild cases were covered in the study, and larger cohorts including severe cases with pre-infection samples were considered necessary. Contracting CD4+ clones were found mainly in CM and EM memory subsets, while CD8+ clones were enriched in EMRA.

In regard to this clonotype: Its specific antigen is unknown. No clone much larger than this one lies a single base away; base qualities are absent.

The instrument given in TCRdb is Illumina NovaSeq 6000. TCRalpha and TCRbeta cDNA libraries were constructed by 5'RACE with constant-segment primers, with sample barcodes and unique molecular identifiers being introduced. Trizol reagent was used to extract RNA from every sample. Amplification of the libraries took two PCR steps, and the second step added a second sample barcode plus Illumina TruSeq adapters. Sequencing of libraries was performed on an Illumina NovaSeq with 2 x 150 bp paired-end reads. Per the authors' processing: Demultiplexing of reads and collapsing into UMI-guided consensus sequences were performed with migec v1.2.7. Using mixcr v2.1.11, UMI consensuses were aligned to TRA and TRB V and J templates and then assembled into clonotypes. Expanded or contracted clonotypes were those called significant by both edgeR and NoisET, with noise models trained on biological replicates. For edgeR calls, the cutoffs were a false discovery rate-adjusted p below 0.01 and a log2 fold-change threshold of 1. As an exploratory analysis of dynamics, PCA with hierarchical clustering was applied to max-normalized trajectories of the 1000 most abundant clonotypes. Separately sequenced CD4+ and CD8+ repertoires were used to assign the CD4 or CD8 phenotype of responding clones. TCRdb ran its own pipeline on the public reads, namely fastp trimming at Q25 and MiXCR clone calling, and kept in-frame beta chains. Every distinct CDR3 protein forms one entry, paired with its most common genes and DNA. TCRdb assigned the V and J calls; the authors' analysis was not used. Within this sample are a few hundred thousand distinct CDR3 sequences, with 20% to 25% of them counted one time only. Approximately 12% of the sample is taken by the ten largest.

Ficoll-Paque density gradient centrifugation was used to isolate PBMCs. The receptor was derived from an adult woman who had mild COVID-19 (a few samples of this study predate the infection). The sample titles of this study are shuffled in the database, so cell type and time point are left out; the donor was told from shared clones. Material for sequencing was PBMCs or a T cell subset sorted from them (not recorded which).

The CDR3 is CSVERALIQYF. Here is the DNA: TGCAGCGTTGAAAGGGCTCTAATTCAGTACTTC. This chain is built from TRBV29-1 and TRBJ2-4; the D gene is unclear. From a lookup of the germline V gene, CDR1 and CDR2 are SQVTM and ANQGSEA. V is clipped by 2 bases and J by 10 bases, and the sequence between their germline boundaries is 9 bases long. The CDR3 goes from the cysteine to the phenylalanine over 11 residues. Only the CDR3 DNA stays, 33 bases, in frame from base 1.